This T cell receptor beta chain stems from a study of type 1 regulatory T cells. Trimming removed 6 bases from V and 6 bases from J; junction bases left unmatched: 11. This CDR3 is 15 amino acids long. Looked up from germline, CDR1 is DFQATT and CDR2 is SNEGSKA (reference sequence). TCRdb called the reads again in MiXCR, with one record for every CDR3 protein. The profile covers tens of thousands of distinct CDR3 sequences, with about 12% appearing a single time and 8% to 10% taken by the ten largest. There are a few counts of this clonotype. What it recognizes is unknown. A much larger clone differs from this one at a single base, so this may be a read error.

V is TRBV20-1 and J is TRBJ2-2, with 9 bases lining up with TRBD2. Material: cultured non-Tr1 T cells, either the whole culture or a sorted T cell fraction (not recorded which). The TCR originated in a human donor in good health. In DNA, the CDR3 is TGCAGTGCAGAGGGGACTAGCAAGGGGGCCGGGGAGCTGTTTTTT. Its translation is CSAEGTSKGAGELFF.